This T cell receptor (beta chain) was found in a study of early T cells in non-severe SARS-CoV-2 infection. V lost 2 bases to trimming and J lost 5 bases, with 13 bases between them. The CDR3 extends over 16 amino acids. Germline assignment: CDR1 MNHNY and CDR2 SVGAGI (reference sequence). The library protocol tagged individual cDNA molecules with unique molecular identifiers. MiXCR, applied by TCRdb to the 5' RACE reads, yields one record per CDR3 protein. The data contain about 77,000 distinct CDR3 sequences, around 17% of them singletons. Sequenced: whole blood. The TCR originated in an adult who was a healthcare worker with PCR-confirmed SARS-CoV-2 infection or an uninfected control (not recorded which). The rearrangement joins TRBV6-6 to TRBJ1-6, with D maybe TRBD1 (5 bases). This CDR3 is CASSYTRGRDNSPLHF. The CDR3 DNA reads TGTGCCAGCAGTTACACCCGGGGCAGAGATAATTCACCCCTCCACTTT.